The subject of this entry is one T cell receptor beta chain. The antigen is not known. The entry originates in a study of cytomegalovirus exposure and HLA in healthy donors. This CDR3 has 15 amino acids. Germline-derived CDR1 and CDR2 are SGHRS and YFSETQ. PCR employed 60 Vbeta and 13 Jbeta primers. Original processing methods: Later work found around 85 million unique TCR beta chains, with some 11 million shared. Clones were read by immunoSEQ multiplex PCR, and TCRdb kept only the in-frame ones, dropping some. D and trimming were read from the DNA, whereas the V and J calls and clone size are those reported in that table. The data contain approximately 98,000 clones, about 81% of them singletons. General study points: Both high specificity and high sensitivity reportedly marked the classifier's diagnosis of cytomegalovirus status.

The source of this sequence is a man aged 18-30 years in good health and CMV-seropositive. The sequenced sample was PBMCs. The chain recombines TRBV5-1 with TRBJ2-5, with D possibly TRBD2 on 6 matching bases. The DNA matches TRBJ2-7 better at its end, which makes the J call doubtful. DNA for the CDR3: TGCGCCAGCAGCTCCGACCCCGGGGGAATCTACGAGCAGTACTTC. It yields the protein CASSSDPGGIYEQYF.